This T cell receptor beta chain was documented in a study of blood T cell repertoires in COVID-19. Whole-study context: Acute and convalescent COVID-19 samples came from the United States, Italy and Spain.

Per the germline V gene, CDR1 is MDHEN and CDR2 is SYDVKM. V lost 4 bases to trimming and J lost 2 bases; unmatched junction nucleotides: 4. There are 15 residues in the CDR3. Clones were read by immunoSEQ multiplex PCR, and TCRdb kept only the in-frame ones, dropping some. The top ten clones hold around 10% of a sample with around 390,000 clones, around nine tenths of them seen once. This receptor was obtained from a woman aged 50 to 65 who had recovered from COVID-19. V usage is TRBV28 and J usage is TRBJ1-5; 8 bases map to TRBD1. The sample consisted of PBMCs or T cells enriched from blood (not recorded which). CDR3 DNA: TGTGCCAGCAGTTCGGGACAGGTGGGCAATCAGCCCCAGCATTTT. This gives the protein CASSSGQVGNQPQHF.